Listed below are T cell receptor beta chains from one sample, sequenced in a study of beta chain features in type 1 diabetes. Profiling relied on immunoSEQ multiplex PCR, and the TCRdb table lists in-frame clones only, not all of them. The data show a few hundred thousand clones, about 14% seen once. Sequenced sample: naive CD4+ T cells from blood. The receptors stem from a young woman with type 1 diabetes. Each CDR3 is given with its conserved first and last residue. A D gene is named only where the DNA matches it firmly. Clone sizes are given selectively: once, few, many, or a class where the clone is expanded.

NA	TRBV30	12	NA	TRBJ2-7	TGTGCCTGGGCGACGGGGATCTACGAGCAGTACTTC	CAWATGIYEQYF
TRBD2	TRBV29-1	17	few	TRBJ2-3	TGCAGCGTTGGGAGACTAGCGGGAGGGCCGGGCACAGATACGCAGTATTTT	CSVGRLAGGPGTDTQYF
NA	TRBV29-1	13	NA	TRBJ1-1	TGCAGCGTTGAGGTACGGGAGAACACTGAAGCTTTCTTT	CSVEVRENTEAFF
TRBD1	TRBV7-9	17	NA	TRBJ1-4	TGTGCCAGCAGCTTAGGCGGAGGGGGCGCATCTAATGAAAAACTGTTTTTT	CASSLGGGGASNEKLFF
NA	TRBV15	12	many	TRBJ2-1	TGTGCCACCAGCAGACTAGGCTATGAGCAGTTCTTC	CATSRLGYEQFF
NA	TRBV7-8	11	NA	TRBJ2-1	TGTGCCAGCAGCTTATACAAGGAGCAGTTCTTC	CASSLYKEQFF
NA	TRBV14	13	few	TRBJ2-7	TGTGCCAGCAGCCAAGTAACTCGGGGAGAGCAGTACTTC	CASSQVTRGEQYF
NA	TRBV18	15	few	TRBJ2-1	TGTGCCAGCTCACCAAGGAGGGCCCCAAACAATGAGCAGTTCTTC	CASSPRRAPNNEQFF
TRBD1	TRBV19	14	few	TRBJ1-5	TGTGCCAGTATGGTGTCAGGGGGGATGCAGCCCCAGCATTTT	CASMVSGGMQPQHF
NA	TRBV7-9	13	NA	TRBJ2-5	TGTGCCAGCAGTCGTAGCCCTGGTGAGACCCAGTACTTC	CASSRSPGETQYF
NA	TRBV6-6	13	few	TRBJ1-5	TGTGCCAGCAGTTATAGTTTCAATCAGCCCCAGCATTTT	CASSYSFNQPQHF
TRBD2	TRBV25-1	14	few	TRBJ2-7	TGTGCCAGCAGCCTAGCGGGAAGGTCCTACGAGCAGTACTTC	CASSLAGRSYEQYF
NA	TRBV20-1	11	NA	TRBJ2-3	TGCAGTGCTCTACTAGAGCGAGCGCAGTATTTT	CSALLERAQYF
NA	TRBV25-1	13	NA	TRBJ2-1	TGTGCCAGCAGTGACAGGGTTAACAATGAGCAGTTCTTC	CASSDRVNNEQFF
TRBD2	TRBV5-4	16	NA	TRBJ2-3	TGTGCCAGCAGCTCCGGGACTAGCGGGACCACAGATACGCAGTATTTT	CASSSGTSGTTDTQYF
NA	TRBV11-2	15	few	TRBJ1-2	TGTGCCAGCAGACTAGGGAGTCAGCCCCGCTATGGCTACACCTTC	CASRLGSQPRYGYTF
TRBD2	TRBV7-9	19	few	TRBJ2-5	TGTGCCAGCAGCTTAGCGCTTATGACGGGGGGAACGTACCAAGAGACCCAGTACTTC	CASSLALMTGGTYQETQYF
NA	TRBV29-1	13	NA	TRBJ1-1	TGCAGCGTCAAAGGGGTATTGAACACTGAAGCTTTCTTT	CSVKGVLNTEAFF
TRBD1	TRBV15	16	few	TRBJ2-4	TGTGCCACCAGCTTGCGACAGGGGGTGGCCAAAAACATTCAGTACTTC	CATSLRQGVAKNIQYF
NA	TRBV7-2	14	few	TRBJ2-5	TGTGCCAGCAGCTTAGCGCCTGGGGCAGAGACCCAGTACTTC	CASSLAPGAETQYF
NA	TRBV7-2	13	NA	TRBJ2-3	TGTGCCAGCAGCACCGCGGTCACAGATACGCAGTATTTT	CASSTAVTDTQYF
TRBD1	TRBV7-2	14	NA	TRBJ1-1	TGTGCCAGCAGACCGGGACAGGGAAACACTGAAGCTTTCTTT	CASRPGQGNTEAFF
TRBD2	TRBV7-2	17	NA	TRBJ2-2	TGTGCCAGCAGCTTAGTGGGGGGACTAGGGAACACCGGGGAGCTGTTTTTT	CASSLVGGLGNTGELFF
NA	TRBV18	15	few	TRBJ2-6	TGTGCCAGCTCACCACCGGGCGCTGGGGCCAACGTCCTGACTTTC	CASSPPGAGANVLTF
TRBD1	TRBV18	13	few	TRBJ2-1	TGTGCCAGCTCACGAAACAGGGGGAATGAGCAGTTCTTC	CASSRNRGNEQFF
TRBD1	TRBV5-1	20	NA	TRBJ2-1	TGCGCCAGCAGCTTGGGAGGAGGAGGACCGGGGACAGGGGGGTTCGGTGAGCAGTTCTTC	CASSLGGGGPGTGGFGEQFF
NA	TRBV28	13	NA	TRBJ2-7	TGTGCCAGCAGATTGCTGACGGGGTCCGAGCAGTACTTC	CASRLLTGSEQYF
TRBD2	TRBV6-6	13	few	TRBJ2-1	TGTGCCAGCCTCAGCGGGGTCTACAATGAGCAGTTCTTC	CASLSGVYNEQFF
NA	TRBV28	14	NA	TRBJ1-4	TGTGCCAGCAAAGAGTTGGGGAGCAATGAAAAACTGTTTTTT	CASKELGSNEKLFF
TRBD1	TRBV19	14	few	TRBJ1-5	TGTGCCAGTCATCGGGACAGGGAGGGTCAGCCCCAGCATTTT	CASHRDREGQPQHF
TRBD1	TRBV2	15	few	TRBJ1-5	TGTGCCAGCAGGCTACAGGGGGGGCCGGGCCAGCCCCAGCATTTT	CASRLQGGPGQPQHF
TRBD2	TRBV28	20	few	TRBJ2-1	TGTGCCAGCAGTTCATATAGACTAGCGGGAGGGCACACCGCAATCAATGAGCAGTTCTTC	CASSSYRLAGGHTAINEQFF
TRBD2	TRBV5-4	15	NA	TRBJ2-3	TGTGCCAGCAGCAGTCCGGGGGGGCTCGCAGATACGCAGTATTTT	CASSSPGGLADTQYF
TRBD2	TRBV5-4	16	NA	TRBJ2-3	TGTGCCAGCAGCCCACTGACCCGGGGGGGCACAGATACGCAGTATTTT	CASSPLTRGGTDTQYF
NA	TRBV30	14	few	TRBJ1-5	TGTGCTTCCAGGGAGGGGAATAGTAATCAGCCCCAGCATTTT	CASREGNSNQPQHF
NA	TRBV2	14	NA	TRBJ2-4	TGTGCCAGCATGGAGGGGCTAGCCAAAAACATTCAGTACTTC	CASMEGLAKNIQYF
TRBD1	TRBV11-2	15	NA	TRBJ2-2	TGTGCCAGCACCTCCCGGGACAGAAACACCGGGGAGCTGTTTTTT	CASTSRDRNTGELFF
NA	TRBV28	12	NA	TRBJ1-1	TGTGCCAGCAGTTTAATCGAACAGGTGGCTTTCTTT	CASSLIEQVAFF
NA	TRBV28	16	few	TRBJ2-3	TGTGCCAGCAGTCCCTATAGCGGAGGGAGCACAGATACGCAGTATTTT	CASSPYSGGSTDTQYF
TRBD1	TRBV10-3	17	few	TRBJ2-3	TGTGCCATCAGTGAGTCGTTGTTGGACAGGGGCTCGGGGACGCAGTATTTT	CAISESLLDRGSGTQYF
TRBD2	TRBV11-2	15	few	TRBJ2-5	TGTGCCAGCAGCTCGACCCTAGCGGGACAAGAGACCCAGTACTTC	CASSSTLAGQETQYF
NA	TRBV5-1	13	NA	TRBJ2-1	TGCGCCAGCAGCTTGGCCATAGGTGAGGGGCAGTTCTTC	CASSLAIGEGQFF
NA	TRBV6-5	13	NA	TRBJ2-7	TGTGCCAGCAGCCAGACACCCTCCTACGAGCAGTACTTC	CASSQTPSYEQYF
NA	TRBV18	14	NA	TRBJ2-5	TGTGCCAGCTCACCACCGGGAGTTTCGGAGACCCAGTACTTC	CASSPPGVSETQYF
TRBD1	TRBV28	14	NA	TRBJ1-2	TGTGCCAGCAGTATAGACAGGGCCATCTATGGCTACACCTTC	CASSIDRAIYGYTF
NA	TRBV5-4	15	few	TRBJ1-4	TGTGCCAGCAGTTCGGAGTTCGGAACTAATGAAAAACTGTTTTTT	CASSSEFGTNEKLFF
NA	TRBV7-3	14	NA	TRBJ2-1	TGTGCCAGCAGCCCCCCCGGACAGCCAACGAAGCAGTTCTTC	CASSPPGQPTKQFF
NA	TRBV5-1	12	few	TRBJ2-2	TGCGCCAGCAGCCCGGACACCGGGGAGCTGTTTTTT	CASSPDTGELFF
TRBD2	TRBV5-4	16	few	TRBJ2-2	TGTGCCAGCAGCGCCAGACTAGCGGCGAACACCGGGGAGCTGTTTTTT	CASSARLAANTGELFF
NA	TRBV29-1	13	NA	TRBJ1-5	TGCAGCGTTGTTTGGGGCTTGGGTCAGCCCCAGCATTTT	CSVVWGLGQPQHF
NA	TRBV2	14	NA	TRBJ1-1	TGTGCCAGCACATCGGACTTCGCTGGCACTGAAGCTTTCTTT	CASTSDFAGTEAFF
TRBD2	TRBV30	14	few	TRBJ2-2	TGTGCCTGGAGTAATAGCGGGAGAACCGGGGAGCTGTTTTTT	CAWSNSGRTGELFF
TRBD1	TRBV27	17	few	TRBJ2-3	TGTGCCAGCACCAGGACAGGGAGAGTGACTGGCACAGATACGCAGTATTTT	CASTRTGRVTGTDTQYF
TRBD2	TRBV4-1	16	NA	TRBJ2-1	TGCGCCAGCAGCCCTGGTCGCGGGAGGACCTACAATGAGCAGTTCTTC	CASSPGRGRTYNEQFF
NA	TRBV6-6	15	NA	TRBJ2-1	TGTGCCAGCAGATACCGACAGAGCTCCTACAATGAGCAGTTCTTC	CASRYRQSSYNEQFF
TRBD1	TRBV7-2	15	NA	TRBJ1-5	TGTGCCAGCAGCTTAGTCGGGACAGAGGGTCAGCCCCAGCATTTT	CASSLVGTEGQPQHF
NA	TRBV28	14	NA	TRBJ2-1	TGTGCCAGCGCAGATCCGTGGTCCCACAATGAGCAGTTCTTC	CASADPWSHNEQFF
TRBD2	TRBV11-3	14	NA	TRBJ2-3	TGTGCCAGCAGCTCTAGCGGAGGCACAGATACGCAGTATTTT	CASSSSGGTDTQYF